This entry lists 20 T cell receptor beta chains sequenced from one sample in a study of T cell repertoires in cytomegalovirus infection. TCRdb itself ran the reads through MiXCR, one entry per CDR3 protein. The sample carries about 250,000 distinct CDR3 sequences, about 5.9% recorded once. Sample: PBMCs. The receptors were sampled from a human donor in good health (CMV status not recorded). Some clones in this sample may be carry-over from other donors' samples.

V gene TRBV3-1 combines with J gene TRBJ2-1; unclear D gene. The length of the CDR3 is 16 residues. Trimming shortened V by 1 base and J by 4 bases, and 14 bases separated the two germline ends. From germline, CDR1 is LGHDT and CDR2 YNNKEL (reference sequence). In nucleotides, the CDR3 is TGTGCCAGCAGCCAAGGAGTGGGCCAGCTTTACAATGAGCAGTTCTTC. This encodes CASSQGVGQLYNEQFF.

The CDR3 DNA sequence: TGCGCCAGCAGCCAAGTGGGCGGCCTGGGAGCTTTCTTT. Its translation: CASSQVGGLGAFF. The V gene is TRBV4-1, the J gene TRBJ1-1, with D unclear. The CDR3 loop spans 13 amino acids. Per the germline V gene, CDR1 is MGHRA and CDR2 is YSYEKL. V shed 1 base and J shed 10 bases, with 13 bases lying between them.

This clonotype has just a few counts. The CDR3 sequence is CASSPGTGGSWTGELFF. CDR3 sequence (DNA): TGTGCCAGCAGCCCCGGGACAGGGGGCTCGTGGACCGGGGAGCTGTTTTTT. The rearrangement links TRBV9 to TRBJ2-2; 12 bases fit TRBD1. CDR1 is SGDLS and CDR2 is YYNGEE in the germline V gene. The J segment lost 5 bases and the V segment lost 4 bases, leaving 9 bases of the junction unmatched. This CDR3 is built from 17 residues.

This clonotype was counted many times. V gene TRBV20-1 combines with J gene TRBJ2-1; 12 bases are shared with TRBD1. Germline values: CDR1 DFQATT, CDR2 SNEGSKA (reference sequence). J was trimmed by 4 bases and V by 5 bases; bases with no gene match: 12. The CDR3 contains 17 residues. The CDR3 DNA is TGCAGTGCTCTAATCCCGGGACAGGGGGCACTATACAATGAGCAGTTCTTC. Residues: CSALIPGQGALYNEQFF.

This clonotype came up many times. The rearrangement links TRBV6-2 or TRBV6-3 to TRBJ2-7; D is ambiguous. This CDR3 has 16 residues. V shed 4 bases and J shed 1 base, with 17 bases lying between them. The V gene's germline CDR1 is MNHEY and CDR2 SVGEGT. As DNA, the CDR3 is TGTGCCAGCAGTTCCCCCGCGGCCGGCAGTTCCTACGAGCAGTACTTC. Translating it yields CASSSPAAGSSYEQYF.

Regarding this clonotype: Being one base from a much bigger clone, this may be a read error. CDR3 residues: CSVVRPGGGPYERYF. The CDR3 DNA sequence: TGCAGCGTTGTCCGACCAGGGGGCGGCCCCTACGAGCGGTACTTC. The V gene is TRBV29-1, the J gene TRBJ2-7, with TRBD1 matching 8 bases. The CDR3 is 15 amino acids. From germline, CDR1 is SQVTM and CDR2 ANQGSEA.

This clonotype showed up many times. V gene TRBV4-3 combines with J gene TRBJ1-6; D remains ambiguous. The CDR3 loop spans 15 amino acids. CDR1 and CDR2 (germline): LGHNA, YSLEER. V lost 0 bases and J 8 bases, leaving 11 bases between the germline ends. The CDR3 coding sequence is TGCGCCAGCAGCCAAGAGACCTGGGCGGATTCACCCCTCCACTTT. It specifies CASSQETWADSPLHF.

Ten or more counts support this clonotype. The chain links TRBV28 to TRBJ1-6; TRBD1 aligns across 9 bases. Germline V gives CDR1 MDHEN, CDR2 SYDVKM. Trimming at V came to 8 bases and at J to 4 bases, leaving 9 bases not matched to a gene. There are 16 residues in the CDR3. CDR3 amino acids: CASSSTGGVYNSPLHF. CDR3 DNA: TGTGCCAGCTCCTCTACAGGGGGCGTTTATAATTCACCCCTCCACTTT.

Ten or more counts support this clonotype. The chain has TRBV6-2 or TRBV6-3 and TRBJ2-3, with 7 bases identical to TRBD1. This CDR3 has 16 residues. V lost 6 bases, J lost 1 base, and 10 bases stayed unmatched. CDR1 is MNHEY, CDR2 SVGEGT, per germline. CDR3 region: CASRKIPGQRTDTQYF. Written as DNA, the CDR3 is TGTGCCAGCAGGAAGATACCGGGACAGCGCACAGATACGCAGTATTTT.

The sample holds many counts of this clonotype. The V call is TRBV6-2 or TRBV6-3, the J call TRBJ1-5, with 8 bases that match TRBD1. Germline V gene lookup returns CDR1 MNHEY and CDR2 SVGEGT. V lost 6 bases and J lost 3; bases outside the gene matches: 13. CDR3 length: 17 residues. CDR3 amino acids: CASSNDGTGFSNQPQHF. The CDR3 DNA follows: TGTGCCAGCAGCAACGATGGGACAGGTTTCTCCAATCAGCCCCAGCATTTT.

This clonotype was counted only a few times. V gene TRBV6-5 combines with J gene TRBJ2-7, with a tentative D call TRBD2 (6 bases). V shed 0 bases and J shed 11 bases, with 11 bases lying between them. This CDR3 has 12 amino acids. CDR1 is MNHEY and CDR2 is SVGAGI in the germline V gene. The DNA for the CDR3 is TGTGCCAGCAGTTACTCGGGGGGACCGGAGTACTTC. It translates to CASSYSGGPEYF.

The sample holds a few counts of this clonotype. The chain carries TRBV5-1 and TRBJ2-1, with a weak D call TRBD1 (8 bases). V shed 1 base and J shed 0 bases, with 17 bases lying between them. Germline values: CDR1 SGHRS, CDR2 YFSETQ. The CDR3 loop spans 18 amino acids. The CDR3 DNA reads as TGCGCCAGCAGCTTGCGACAGGGGAGGGCAGGCTCCTACAATGAGCAGTTCTTC. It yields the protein CASSLRQGRAGSYNEQFF.

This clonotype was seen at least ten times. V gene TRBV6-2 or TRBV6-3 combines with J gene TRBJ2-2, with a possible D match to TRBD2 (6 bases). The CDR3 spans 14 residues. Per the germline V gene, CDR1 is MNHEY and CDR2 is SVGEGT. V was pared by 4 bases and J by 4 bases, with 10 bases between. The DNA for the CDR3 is TGTGCCAGCAGTTCTTCACTAGCCACCGGGGAGCTGTTTTTT. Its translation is CASSSSLATGELFF.

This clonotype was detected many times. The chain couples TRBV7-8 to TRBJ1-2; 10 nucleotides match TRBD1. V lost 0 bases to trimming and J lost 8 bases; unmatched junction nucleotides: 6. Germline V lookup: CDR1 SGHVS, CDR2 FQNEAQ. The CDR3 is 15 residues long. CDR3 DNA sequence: TGTGCCAGCAGCTTAGCCGGGACAGGGGCAAGAGGCTACACCTTC. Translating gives CASSLAGTGARGYTF. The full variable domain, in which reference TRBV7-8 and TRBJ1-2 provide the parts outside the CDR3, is GAGVSQSPRYKVAKRGQDVALRCDPISGHVSLFWYQQALGQGPEFLTYFQNEAQLDKSGLPSDRFFAERPEGSVSTLKIQRTQQEDSAVYLCASSLAGTGARGYTFGSGTRLTVV.

CDR3 sequence (DNA): TGTGCCAGCAGCGTAGCTACACGGAACACTGAAGCTTTCTTT. Translation: CASSVATRNTEAFF. This sequence joins TRBV9 and TRBJ1-1; D is unclear. The CDR3 runs to 14 residues. Germline V gene sequence: CDR1 SGDLS, CDR2 YYNGEE. Trimming removed 0 bases from V and 1 base from J, with 7 bases in between. The full variable domain, rest sourced from reference TRBV9 and TRBJ1-1, is DSGVTQTPKHLITATGQRVTLRCSPRSGDLSVYWYQQSLDQGLQFLIQYYNGEERAKGNILERFSAQQFPDLHSELNLSSLELGDSALYFCASSVATRNTEAFFGQGTRLTVV.

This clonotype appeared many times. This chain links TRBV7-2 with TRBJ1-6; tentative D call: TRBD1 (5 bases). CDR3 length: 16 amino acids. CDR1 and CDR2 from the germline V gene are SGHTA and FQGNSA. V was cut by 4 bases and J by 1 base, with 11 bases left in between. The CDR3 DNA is TGTGCCAGCAGCTCCCGGGGGACTTCCTATAATTCACCCCTCCACTTT. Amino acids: CASSSRGTSYNSPLHF.

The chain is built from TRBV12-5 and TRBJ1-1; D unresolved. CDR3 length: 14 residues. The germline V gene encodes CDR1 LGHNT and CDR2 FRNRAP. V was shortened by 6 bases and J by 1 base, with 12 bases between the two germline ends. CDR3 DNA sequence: TGTGCTAGTGGCGTCTCCGGCCAGAACACTGAAGCTTTCTTT. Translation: CASGVSGQNTEAFF.

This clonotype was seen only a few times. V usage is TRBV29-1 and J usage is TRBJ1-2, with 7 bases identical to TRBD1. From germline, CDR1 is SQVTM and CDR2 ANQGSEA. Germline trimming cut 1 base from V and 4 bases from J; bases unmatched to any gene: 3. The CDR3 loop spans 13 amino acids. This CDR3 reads CSVEVGGGYGYTF. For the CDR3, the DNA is TGCAGCGTTGAAGTAGGGGGCGGCTATGGCTACACCTTC. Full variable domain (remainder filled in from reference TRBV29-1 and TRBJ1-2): SAVISQKPSRDICQRGTSLTIQCQVDSQVTMMFWYRQQPGQSLTLIATANQGSEATYESGFVIDKFPISRPNLTFSTLTVSNMSPEDSSIYLCSVEVGGGYGYTFGSGTRLTVV.

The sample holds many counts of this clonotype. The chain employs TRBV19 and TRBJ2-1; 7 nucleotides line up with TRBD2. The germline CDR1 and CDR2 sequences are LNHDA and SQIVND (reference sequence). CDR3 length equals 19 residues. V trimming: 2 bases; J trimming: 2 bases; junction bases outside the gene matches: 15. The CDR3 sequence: CASSIMAMWGGSPYNEQFF. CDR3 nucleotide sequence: TGTGCCAGTAGTATAATGGCCATGTGGGGGGGGTCACCCTACAATGAGCAGTTCTTC.

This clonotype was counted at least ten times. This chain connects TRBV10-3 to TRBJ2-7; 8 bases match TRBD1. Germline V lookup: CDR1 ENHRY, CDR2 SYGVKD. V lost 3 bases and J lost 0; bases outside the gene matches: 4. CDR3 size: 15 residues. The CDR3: CAISDRDRISYEQYF. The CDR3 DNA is TGTGCCATCAGTGACCGGGACAGGATCTCCTACGAGCAGTACTTC.